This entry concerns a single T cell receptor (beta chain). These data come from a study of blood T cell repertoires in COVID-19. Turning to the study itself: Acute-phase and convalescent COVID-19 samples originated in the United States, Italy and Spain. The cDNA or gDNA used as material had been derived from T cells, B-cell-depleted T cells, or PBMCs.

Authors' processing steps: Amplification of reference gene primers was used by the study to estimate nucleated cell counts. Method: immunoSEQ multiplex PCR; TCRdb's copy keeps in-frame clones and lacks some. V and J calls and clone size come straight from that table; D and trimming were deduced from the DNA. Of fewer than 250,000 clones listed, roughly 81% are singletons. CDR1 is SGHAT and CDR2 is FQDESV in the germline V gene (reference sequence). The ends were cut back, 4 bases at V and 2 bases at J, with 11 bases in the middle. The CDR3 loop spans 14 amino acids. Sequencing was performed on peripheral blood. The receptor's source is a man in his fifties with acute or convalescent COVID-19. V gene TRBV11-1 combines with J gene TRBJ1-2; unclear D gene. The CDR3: CASSSHYGNYGYTF. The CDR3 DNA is TGTGCCAGCAGCTCACATTACGGGAACTATGGCTACACCTTC.